One sample yielded the 4 T cell receptor beta chains listed below, sequenced in a study of shared clonotypes between healthy human individuals. Produced via immunoSEQ multiplex PCR; TCRdb's table is partial and in-frame only. The sample has more than 2,000,000 clones, approximately 95% seen once; the top ten hold about 0.37%. Input material: naive CD4+ T cells from PBMCs. The subset: CD45RA+ positively selected. These TCRs come from a man between 18 and 35 years old in good health. Some clones in this sample may be carry-over from other donors' samples.

The genes are TRBV5-4 and TRBJ2-1, with 12 bases identical to TRBD1. Germline lookup yields CDR1 SGHNT and CDR2 YYREEE (reference sequence). CDR3 length equals 16 residues. Trimming at V came to 4 bases and at J to 6 bases, leaving 8 bases not matched to a gene. The CDR3 spells CASSGGGTGGLNEQFF. For the CDR3, the DNA is TGTGCCAGCAGCGGGGGCGGGACAGGGGGCCTCAATGAGCAGTTCTTC.

With respect to this clone: This sample also contains other DNA sequences that code for the same CDR3. The rearrangement links TRBV5-1 to TRBJ2-3; D is unresolved. Germline CDR1 and CDR2: SGHRS and YFSETQ. This CDR3 contains 13 residues. V was cut by 2 bases and J by 1 base, with 5 bases left in between. The CDR3: CASSFPGTDTQYF. CDR3 in DNA: TGCGCCAGCAGCTTCCCGGGCACAGATACGCAGTATTTT.

On this clone: This sample includes further DNA sequences coding for the same CDR3. The chain is built from TRBV6-5 and TRBJ2-7; 9 nucleotides align to TRBD1. Trimming removed 0 bases from V and 4 bases from J; junction bases left unmatched: 4. From germline, CDR1 is MNHEY and CDR2 SVGAGI. This CDR3 has 15 residues. CDR3 in amino acids: CASSYSGTGLYEQYF. CDR3 DNA: TGTGCCAGCAGTTACTCAGGGACAGGGTTGTACGAGCAGTACTTC.

The chain recombines TRBV2 with TRBJ1-2; no clear D gene. The V end lost 4 bases, the J end lost 5 bases, and 11 bases lay between the germline ends. This CDR3 is 13 amino acids long. Germline values: CDR1 SNHLY, CDR2 FYNNEI. The chain's CDR3 is CASSASGVYGYTF. CDR3 DNA: TGTGCCAGCAGTGCGTCCGGGGTATATGGCTACACCTTC. Supplemented by reference TRBV2 and TRBJ1-2, the full variable domain reads EPEVTQTPSHQVTQMGQEVILRCVPISNHLYFYWYRQILGQKVEFLVSFYNNEISEKSEIFDDQFSVERPDGSNFTLKIRSTKLEDSAMYFCASSASGVYGYTFGSGTRLTVV.